A single sample is the source of the 30 T cell receptor beta chains below, sequenced in a study of Ad26.COV2.S vaccination and SARS-CoV-2 variants. Treatment reported: roughly 20 received Ad26.COV2.S at low or high dose, single or two shots; about 5 received placebo; per-sample allocation not given. Sampling occurred on day 63 after the first vaccine or placebo injection. TCRdb's table, derived via immunoSEQ multiplex PCR, lists solely in-frame clones and lacks some. There are 360,000 or so clones in the sample; around 86% occur only once, and around 3.6% lies in the top ten. The sequences come from peripheral blood, collected in a trial of Ad26.COV2.S vaccine versus placebo. Receptor source: a person between 18 and 60 years old who received the Ad26.COV2.S COVID-19 vaccine or a placebo.

The genes are TRBV25-1 and TRBJ2-5; D unresolved. Trimming removed 4 bases from V and 8 bases from J, with 8 bases in between. Germline V lookup: CDR1 MGHDK, CDR2 SYGVNS. There are 11 residues in the CDR3. CDR3 in DNA: TGTGCCAGCAGTGCCCAACTAACCCAGTACTTC. Residues: CASSAQLTQYF.

The chain joins TRBV6-6 to TRBJ1-5; D is undetermined. The CDR3 loop spans 14 amino acids. From germline, CDR1 is MNHNY and CDR2 SVGAGI (reference sequence). Trimming removed 2 bases from V and 1 base from J, with 6 bases in between. CDR3 coding DNA: TGTGCCAGCAGTTACGATGACAGCAATCAGCCCCAGCATTTT. It specifies CASSYDDSNQPQHF.

The chain links TRBV29-1 to TRBJ1-2; D call uncertain. V lost 7 bases to trimming and J lost 5 bases, with 20 bases between them. The CDR3 has 14 amino acids. Per the germline V gene, CDR1 is SQVTM and CDR2 is ANQGSEA. For the CDR3, the DNA is TGCAGCGGTTACGGCTTAGGGCGGGAGTATGGCTACACCTTC. This gives the protein CSGYGLGREYGYTF.

The chain links TRBV6-5 to TRBJ2-1, with D tentatively TRBD1 or TRBD2 (5 bases each). The V and J ends lost 6 bases and 3 bases respectively, with 6 bases between them. CDR3 length: 12 residues. Germline CDR1 reads MNHEY; CDR2 reads SVGAGI. CDR3 sequence reads: CASRRGYNEQFF. In DNA form, the CDR3 reads TGTGCCAGCAGGAGGGGCTACAATGAGCAGTTCTTC.

V is TRBV27 and J is TRBJ2-1; 8 bases are a match to TRBD2. The CDR3 is 14 residues long. With V trimmed by 10 bases and J by 6 bases, 11 bases remained unmatched. The germline V gene encodes CDR1 MNHEY and CDR2 SMNVEV (reference sequence). CDR3 amino acids: CATYGGGLFNEQFF. As DNA, the CDR3 is TGTGCCACTTACGGGGGGGGCCTCTTCAATGAGCAGTTCTTC.

The CDR3 nucleotides are TGTGCCAGCAGAAATGGACAGGGGGCGGCCGGCTACACCTTC. Its translation: CASRNGQGAAGYTF. The gene calls are TRBV11-2 and TRBJ1-2; 11 positions match TRBD1. J gave up 8 bases and V 6 bases, and 8 bases lay outside the gene matches. From germline, CDR1 is SGHAT and CDR2 FQNNGV. This CDR3 region has 14 residues. The whole variable domain, filled in from reference TRBV11-2 and TRBJ1-2, reads EAGVAQSPRYKIIEKRQSVAFWCNPISGHATLYWYQQILGQGPKLLIQFQNNGVVDDSQLPKDRFSAERLKGVDSTLKIQPAKLEDSAVYLCASRNGQGAAGYTFGSGTRLTVV.

V and J are TRBV7-3 and TRBJ2-1, with TRBD2 matching 8 bases. The V and J ends lost 5 bases and 7 bases, in that order; junction bases with no gene match: 10. Germline V gives CDR1 SGHTA, CDR2 FQGTGA. This CDR3 region has 15 residues. The CDR3 here is CASSAPGGWSNEQFF. In DNA, the CDR3 is TGTGCCAGCAGCGCCCCGGGGGGGTGGTCGAATGAGCAGTTCTTC.

The chain carries TRBV30 and TRBJ1-4; D not resolved. V lost 0 bases, J lost 5 bases, and 13 bases lay in between. The CDR3 consists of 15 residues. The germline V gene encodes CDR1 GTSNPN and CDR2 SVGIG (reference sequence). The CDR3 protein is CAWSVLGTLNEKLFF. CDR3 DNA sequence: TGTGCCTGGAGTGTACTGGGAACGTTGAATGAAAAACTGTTTTTT.

DNA of the CDR3: TGTGCCAGCAGTCGCGCCAGGGTCGCGGGCACCGGGGAGCTGTTTTTT. It yields the protein CASSRARVAGTGELFF. J is TRBJ2-2 and V is TRBV9; either TRBD1 or TRBD2 may fit D (5 bases each). Per germline, CDR1 SGDLS and CDR2 YYNGEE. The CDR3 has 16 residues. Trimming removed 5 bases from V and 4 bases from J, with 18 bases in between.

The chain is built from TRBV5-1 and TRBJ2-3; TRBD2 is a possible D gene (5 bases). V lost 0 bases and J lost 4, with 18 bases in between. The CDR3 covers 17 residues. CDR1 is SGHRS and CDR2 is YFSETQ in the germline V gene. In DNA form, the CDR3 reads TGCGCCAGCAGCTTGGCCGGACTCGACGTTGTTCCAGATACGCAGTATTTT. Its translation: CASSLAGLDVVPDTQYF. The full variable domain, in which reference TRBV5-1 and TRBJ2-3 provide the parts outside the CDR3, is KAGVTQTPRYLIKTRGQQVTLSCSPISGHRSVSWYQQTPGQGLQFLFEYFSETQRNKGNFPGRFSGRQFSNSRSEMNVSTLELGDSALYLCASSLAGLDVVPDTQYFGPGTRLTVL.

The chain recombines TRBV30 with TRBJ1-1, with D perhaps TRBD1 (5 bases). This CDR3 is built from 11 residues. Looked up from germline, CDR1 is GTSNPN and CDR2 is SVGIG (reference sequence). Deletions cut 4 bases from V and 7 bases from J, with 10 bases between. CDR3: CAWTMTDEAFF. DNA for the CDR3: TGTGCCTGGACCATGACAGATGAAGCTTTCTTT.

A few counts support this clone. The chain is built from TRBV5-6 and TRBJ1-5, with TRBD1 as a possible D gene (5 bases). CDR3 size: 13 residues. CDR1 and CDR2 (germline): SGHDT, YYEEEE. V was cut by 4 bases and J by 7 bases, with 12 bases left in between. CDR3: CASSLGTGQPQHF. Written as DNA, the CDR3 is TGTGCCAGCAGCCTCGGGACGGGGCAGCCCCAGCATTTT.

The gene calls are TRBV9 and TRBJ2-3, with 13 bases identical to TRBD2. V lost 0 bases, J lost 4 bases, and 2 bases stayed unmatched. Germline V gene sequence: CDR1 SGDLS, CDR2 YYNGEE. This CDR3 comprises 16 residues. The CDR3 nucleotides are TGTGCCAGCAGCGTAGAACTAGCGGGGGGGGCAGATACGCAGTATTTT. Protein sequence: CASSVELAGGADTQYF.

The chain employs TRBV6-5 and TRBJ2-5, with 9 nucleotides matching TRBD1. V was pared by 6 bases and J by 4 bases, with 9 bases of the junction left unmatched. This CDR3 is 15 amino acids long. Germline CDR1 is MNHEY and CDR2 is SVGAGI. CDR3 protein: CASRPGTGGRETQYF. CDR3 in DNA: TGTGCCAGCAGACCGGGTACAGGGGGCCGAGAGACCCAGTACTTC.

The chain recombines TRBV19 with TRBJ2-2; 10 positions agree with TRBD2. The CDR3 totals 15 residues. CDR1 and CDR2 (germline): LNHDA, SQIVND (reference sequence). The J segment lost 6 bases and the V segment lost 7 bases, leaving 8 bases of the junction unmatched. For the CDR3, the DNA is TGTGCCAGTACCCCAGCGGGGGGGCCGGCCGGGGAGCTGTTTTTT. Amino acids: CASTPAGGPAGELFF.

This chain uses TRBV5-1 with TRBJ2-1, with D unresolved. CDR1 and CDR2 (germline): SGHRS, YFSETQ. The CDR3 consists of 15 residues. V was pared by 1 base and J by 6 bases, with 14 bases between. CDR3 nucleotide sequence: TGCGCCAGCAGCTTGAGTATAGCAGCGTTCAATGAGCAGTTCTTC. It is translated as CASSLSIAAFNEQFF.

The chain joins TRBV5-6 to TRBJ2-2, with a weak D call TRBD2 (5 bases). This CDR3 has 14 residues. V lost 2 bases, J lost 6 bases, and 11 bases lay in between. From germline, CDR1 is SGHDT and CDR2 YYEEEE. The CDR3 DNA sequence: TGTGCCAGCAGCTTAGGACTCCCACCCGGGGAGCTGTTTTTT. Translated, it gives CASSLGLPPGELFF.

V usage is TRBV5-4 and J usage is TRBJ2-7; TRBD2 aligns across 13 bases. V dropped 4 bases and J dropped 6; count of bases not matched to a gene: 4. The CDR3 spans 14 residues. Looked up from germline, CDR1 is SGHNT and CDR2 is YYREEE (reference sequence). The CDR3 is CASSVGLAGREQYF. CDR3 in DNA: TGTGCCAGCAGCGTGGGACTAGCGGGGCGCGAGCAGTACTTC.

J is TRBJ2-3 and V is TRBV11-2; 10 nucleotides line up with TRBD1. Germline CDR1 reads SGHAT; CDR2 reads FQNNGV. There are 13 residues in the CDR3. The J segment lost 14 bases and the V segment lost 1 base, leaving 6 bases of the junction unmatched. The CDR3 region is CASSLGFRDRGYF. The DNA of the CDR3 is TGTGCCAGCAGCTTAGGTTTCCGGGACAGGGGGTATTTT.

On this clone itself: Other nucleotide sequences from this sample produce the same CDR3. The chain couples TRBV3-1 (or the pseudogene TRBV3-2) to TRBJ2-7, with 7 bases aligning to TRBD1. Germline V CDR1 and CDR2: LGHDT, YNNKEL (reference sequence). The ends lost 4 bases at V and 3 bases at J; junction bases unmatched: 3. This CDR3 spans 13 amino acids. The CDR3: CASSRGQLYEQYF. The CDR3 DNA reads as TGTGCCAGCAGCCGGGGACAGCTCTACGAGCAGTACTTC.

About this clone itself: Other DNA sequences in the same sample also yield this CDR3. The CDR3 protein is CASSQRGGNQPQHF. The CDR3 DNA reads TGTGCCAGCAGCCAGCGCGGGGGCAATCAGCCCCAGCATTTT. The V gene is TRBV3-1 (or the pseudogene TRBV3-2), the J gene TRBJ1-5; D call uncertain. V lost 3 bases, J lost 2 bases, and 8 bases lay in between. This CDR3 is 14 amino acids long. Looked up from germline, CDR1 is LGHDT and CDR2 is YNNKEL (reference sequence).

This chain links TRBV29-1 with TRBJ2-7; D not resolved. CDR3 length: 12 residues. Germline values: CDR1 SQVTM, CDR2 ANQGSEA. V dropped 4 bases and J dropped 2 bases, with 9 bases sitting between them. The CDR3 region has the DNA TGCAGCGTTGCTGGCAGCCCCTACGAGCAGTACTTC. Translated, it gives CSVAGSPYEQYF.

The chain combines TRBV6-6 with TRBJ2-7, with 12 bases that match TRBD1. Trimming at V came to 5 bases and at J to 7 bases, leaving 6 bases not matched to a gene. The CDR3 extends over 14 amino acids. Germline V gene data show CDR1 as MNHNY and CDR2 as SVGAGI (reference sequence). The CDR3 protein is CASSLRDRGPEQYF. For the CDR3, the DNA is TGTGCCAGCAGTCTCCGGGACAGGGGGCCTGAGCAGTACTTC.

The chain uses TRBV7-6 and TRBJ1-3; 7 nucleotides align to TRBD1. The germline V gene encodes CDR1 SGHVS and CDR2 FNYEAQ. CDR3 size: 15 residues. V gave up 5 bases and J gave up 0 bases; unmatched junction bases: 4. The CDR3 DNA sequence: TGTGCCAGCAGCCGCGACAGGGCCTCTGGAAACACCATATATTTT. The encoded protein is CASSRDRASGNTIYF.

The chain couples TRBV27 to TRBJ2-2, with 8 nucleotides matching TRBD2. Looked up from germline, CDR1 is MNHEY and CDR2 is SMNVEV (reference sequence). V shed 5 bases and J 6 bases; nucleotides not matched to a gene: 2. The CDR3 is 13 amino acids. Here the CDR3 DNA reads TGTGCCAGCAGTCCGGGGGGGGCCGGGGAGCTGTTTTTT. This gives the protein CASSPGGAGELFF.

The V call is TRBV3-1 (or the pseudogene TRBV3-2), the J call TRBJ2-1; 14 bases match TRBD2. Germline CDR1 and CDR2: LGHDT and YNNKEL (reference sequence). V shed 6 bases, J shed 7 bases, and the junction held 8 bases outside the gene matches. The CDR3 extends over 16 amino acids. The CDR3 nucleotides read TGTGCCAGCAGGCGAAGACTAGCGGGGGGGATTAATGAGCAGTTCTTC. Encoded protein: CASRRRLAGGINEQFF.

The chain couples TRBV7-8 to TRBJ1-1; the D gene is possibly TRBD1 (5 bases). This CDR3 has 13 amino acids. V lost 5 bases and J lost 4, with 11 bases in between. Germline V gene data show CDR1 as SGHVS and CDR2 as FQNEAQ. The CDR3 sequence: CASSADRGTEAFF. The CDR3, as DNA: TGTGCCAGCAGCGCGGATAGGGGCACTGAAGCTTTCTTT.

The rearrangement uses TRBV6-5 and TRBJ1-2; maybe TRBD1 (6 bases). Germline V gene sequence: CDR1 MNHEY, CDR2 SVGAGI. Trimming cost V 0 bases and J 4 bases, with 15 bases left between them. The CDR3 runs to 16 residues. Here the CDR3 reads CASSYSADSTLYGYTF. For the CDR3, the DNA is TGTGCCAGCAGTTACTCGGCGGACAGTACCCTCTATGGCTACACCTTC.

The gene calls are TRBV3-1 (or the pseudogene TRBV3-2) and TRBJ2-5; 8 bases map to TRBD1. The V and J ends lost 0 bases and 4 bases, in that order; junction bases with no gene match: 7. Germline V gene lookup returns CDR1 LGHDT and CDR2 YNNKEL (reference sequence). The CDR3 covers 16 residues. Here the CDR3 reads CASSQERVQGAETQYF. CDR3 sequence (DNA): TGTGCCAGCAGCCAAGAGAGGGTGCAGGGGGCAGAGACCCAGTACTTC.

This clone came up once. CDR3 bases: TGTGCCAGCAGCTTAGACTATACGCAACCCCACGATGAGCAGTTCTTC. It codes for CASSLDYTQPHDEQFF. The chain couples TRBV11-2 to TRBJ2-1; no clear D gene. The germline V gene has CDR1 SGHAT and CDR2 FQNNGV. V lost 0 bases and J lost 8, with 17 bases in between. The CDR3 is 16 residues long.